The entry below describes one T cell receptor (beta chain). Germline lookup yields CDR1 KGHSH and CDR2 LQKENI. This CDR3 is 14 amino acids long. V lost 1 base to trimming and J lost 2 bases, with 8 bases between them. Original analysis: Cell counts per sample came from amplifying reference gene primers. Profiled with immunoSEQ multiplex PCR; TCRdb holds only in-frame clones, not every one. V, J and clone size are those of that table, while D and trimming were read from the DNA. Of about 200,000 clones in the sample, about 87% were seen once. The data are from a study of blood T cell repertoires in COVID-19. Study summary: Acute-phase and convalescent COVID-19 samples originated in the United States, Italy and Spain. Nucleic acid was either cDNA or gDNA, and it came from T cells, B-cell-depleted T cells, or PBMCs.

The chain carries TRBV18 and TRBJ2-5; D is undetermined. The TCR sequence derives from a man aged 55-75 years with acute or convalescent COVID-19. The specimen was peripheral blood. CDR3 nucleotides: TGTGCCAGCTCACCACAAGCGTTACAAGAGACCCAGTACTTC. This sequence encodes CASSPQALQETQYF.